The present T cell receptor beta chain was sequenced within a study of T cell responses to AZD1222 COVID-19 vaccine. General study results and limits: Repertoire sampling occurred only after the peak T cell response. The study reported that nearly half of spike-specific TCRs target unmutated variant regions. CD4 TCRs associated with vaccination spanned spike, dominating at 160-218 and 743-854.

Data came from immunoSEQ multiplex PCR; TCRdb stores just in-frame clones and leaves some out. Of 200,000 or so clones in the sample, 87% were seen once. The germline V gene encodes CDR1 SGHRS and CDR2 YFSETQ. V was shortened by 0 bases and J by 7 bases, with 16 bases between the two germline ends. There are 15 residues in the CDR3. A word on this clone: Its antigen is currently unknown.

The receptor was isolated from an adult in good health. Here the sequenced sample was peripheral blood, taken on day 0 of MenACWY control vaccination. The chain uses TRBV5-1 and TRBJ1-2; maybe TRBD1 (6 bases). CDR3 protein: CASSLGGHFEGGYTF. For the CDR3, the DNA is TGCGCCAGCAGCTTGGGGGGACATTTTGAAGGTGGCTACACCTTC.